This T cell receptor (beta chain) was retrieved from a study of T-cell reconstitution after alpha-beta-depleted transplantation in children (dated by TCRdb to the mid-2010s). Describing the broader study: Using TCR repertoire profiling, the study quantitatively followed how T-cell immune reconstitution unfolded in children after TCRalphabeta/CD19-depleted allogeneic hematopoietic cell transplantation. General conclusions and limits of the study: Apparently early alphabetaT-cell count recovery about two months after transplant reportedly relied on only several hundred rapidly expanded clones derived from non-depleted graft cells. The frequencies of hyperexpanded clones fell over the following months, and after one year, T-cell counts and TCRbeta diversity were mostly attributed to newly produced T cells. In some patients, the high TCRbeta diversity seen at day 60 was put down to recipient T cells and intrathymic progenitors that had survived conditioning.

Libraries came from PCR. The listed sequencing device is Illumina HiSeq 2500. To normalize quantification of the TCRbeta repertoire, the TCR libraries were built with molecular barcoding that relied on unique molecular identifiers. TCRdb reanalyzed the raw reads on its own, using fastp at Q25 for trimming and MiXCR for clone calling, and kept in-frame beta chains. Duplicate CDR3 protein sequences are folded into a single record with the most common DNA and genes. The sample table lists fewer than 150,000 distinct CDR3 sequences, roughly 9% of them with a count of one. The ten largest account for about 24% of the sample. Reading the label with the study, this specimen's treatment or condition is: allogeneic hematopoietic cell transplantation with graft depleted of TCRalphabeta T cells and CD19 B cells. TCRalphabeta/CD19-depleted allogeneic hematopoietic cell grafts were given to the transplant recipients, all of whom were children.

Note on this clonotype: What antigen it recognizes has not been identified. No much larger clonotype is one base removed from it; base qualities were not supplied.

Taken from cysteine to phenylalanine, the CDR3 has 15 residues. Of all the DNA, just the CDR3 is kept, 45 bases in frame from base 1. Trimming removed 7 bases from V and 6 bases from J, leaving 20 bases between the germline ends. The CDR1 and CDR2 encoded by the germline V gene (reference sequence) are SGHKS and YYEKEE. This specimen consisted of PBMCs, mostly from graft donor cells, obtained 180 days after TCRalphabeta/CD19-depleted stem cell transplant. The sequence was collected from a girl under three years old who had a stem cell transplant for combined immunodeficiency, so the T cells may come from the graft donor. The V and J genes are TRBV5-5 and TRBJ2-1, and perhaps TRBD1 as D gene, on 6 matching bases. In nucleotide form, the sequence is TGTGCCAGCTGGTATCGTCAGGGGACGTTCAATGAGCAGTTCTTC. Translated, it gives CASWYRQGTFNEQFF.